What follows are 4 T cell receptor beta chains derived from one specimen sequenced in a study of vaccination and CD4 T cells after COVID-19. Their cognate antigens are unknown. Described treatment: approximately 11-day PBMC culture with coronavirus spike peptide pools or control peptides (ViraFEST assay). From the unexposed donor, CD4+ T cells were collected ahead of the COVID-19 pandemic (2011-2018). Sequencing of DNA taken from cultured CD4+ T cells relied on the Oncomine TCR Beta short-read assay. Genomic DNA was taken out of cultured CD4+ T cells by extraction. TCRdb re-analysed the PCR reads in MiXCR, keeping a single row per CDR3 protein. Altogether 6,000 to 10,000 distinct CDR3 sequences are present, more than 30% being singletons, with the ten largest covering roughly 13%. Sequencing used CD4+ T cells from blood, cultured in vitro. Source of these receptors: a human donor in good health.

The J gene is TRBJ2-7, the V gene TRBV6-5, with TRBD1 matching over 9 bases. This CDR3 comprises 15 residues. Germline V CDR1 and CDR2: MNHEY, SVGAGI. Trimming removed 2 bases from V and 9 bases from J; junction bases left unmatched: 11. The CDR3 here is CASSYGDRDQSGQYF. CDR3 sequence (DNA): TGTGCCAGCAGTTACGGGGACAGGGACCAGTCAGGGCAGTACTTC.

The J gene is TRBJ2-3, the V gene TRBV6-1; maybe TRBD2 (6 bases). V dropped 7 bases and J dropped 2 bases, with 16 bases sitting between them. The CDR3 extends over 15 amino acids. The germline V gene has CDR1 MNHNS and CDR2 SASEGT. This CDR3 is CASTSRGGTTDTQYF. In DNA form, the CDR3 reads TGTGCCAGCACTTCACGTGGGGGGACCACAGATACGCAGTATTTT.

V and J are TRBV19 and TRBJ2-3; 7 nucleotides align to TRBD2. V dropped 6 bases and J dropped 5; count of bases not matched to a gene: 11. CDR1 and CDR2 from the germline V gene are LNHDA and SQIVND (reference sequence). This CDR3 spans 15 amino acids. The CDR3 loop is CASSDPRGEGDTQYF. CDR3 nucleotides: TGTGCCAGTAGCGACCCCCGGGGGGAGGGAGATACGCAGTATTTT.

The gene calls are TRBV27 and TRBJ2-6; D might be TRBD1 or TRBD2, each matching 5 bases. CDR1 is MNHEY and CDR2 is SMNVEV in the germline V gene (reference sequence). CDR3 length: 19 amino acids. Trimming took off 6 bases at V and 0 bases at J, with 21 bases between the two ends. The CDR3 DNA is TGTGCCAGCAGGTGGTACGGGGCCGTTACTCCCTCTGGGGCCAACGTCCTGACTTTC. Its translation: CASRWYGAVTPSGANVLTF.